Below are 16 T cell receptor beta chains sequenced from a single sample in a study of cytomegalovirus exposure and HLA in healthy donors. 13 Jbeta primers and 60 Vbeta primers were used for the PCR. The data were produced by immunoSEQ multiplex PCR, yet TCRdb's version contains in-frame clones alone and is incomplete. The sample has about 140,000 clones; roughly 80% are singletons. The sample taken for sequencing was PBMCs. The receptors shown here come from a female donor in good health and CMV-seronegative.

The chain carries TRBV7-3 and TRBJ2-2; D is perhaps TRBD1 (6 bases). Germline assignment: CDR1 SGHTA and CDR2 FQGTGA. The CDR3 has 15 residues. V was shortened by 5 bases and J by 6 bases, with 16 bases between the two germline ends. CDR3 in amino acids: CASSPYETGAGELFF. In DNA form, the CDR3 reads TGTGCCAGCAGCCCCTACGAGACAGGCGCCGGGGAGCTGTTTTTT.

This rearrangement joins TRBV5-1 to TRBJ2-1; weak D call: TRBD1 (5 bases). The CDR3 runs 15 residues. The germline V gene encodes CDR1 SGHRS and CDR2 YFSETQ. The V end lost 0 bases, the J end lost 1 base, and 8 bases lay between the germline ends. In DNA, the CDR3 is TGCGCCAGCAGCTTGGACAGGTCTTCCTACAATGAGCAGTTCTTC. Amino acid sequence: CASSLDRSSYNEQFF. Drawing the rest from reference TRBV5-1 and TRBJ2-1, the complete variable domain is KAGVTQTPRYLIKTRGQQVTLSCSPISGHRSVSWYQQTPGQGLQFLFEYFSETQRNKGNFPGRFSGRQFSNSRSEMNVSTLELGDSALYLCASSLDRSSYNEQFFGPGTRLTVL.

The chain joins TRBV13 to TRBJ1-1, with TRBD1 matching 10 bases. V shed 1 base and J 3 bases; nucleotides not matched to a gene: 5. Germline V gives CDR1 PRHDT, CDR2 FYEKMQ (reference sequence). CDR3 size: 16 residues. CDR3 sequence: CASSLAGTGADTEAFF. The DNA for the CDR3 is TGTGCCAGCAGCTTAGCCGGGACAGGGGCGGACACTGAAGCTTTCTTT.

The gene calls are TRBV2 and TRBJ2-1, with TRBD2 matching 13 bases. After removal of 7 bases from V and 8 bases from J, the junction contained 5 bases not matched to a gene. The CDR3 spans 14 residues. Per the germline V gene, CDR1 is SNHLY and CDR2 is FYNNEI. In nucleotides, the CDR3 is TGTGCCAGCACCGGGACTAGCGGGACAGATGAGCAGTTCTTC. The encoded protein is CASTGTSGTDEQFF.

This chain uses TRBV25-1 with TRBJ2-1; no firm D call. Germline V gene sequence: CDR1 MGHDK, CDR2 SYGVNS. V was shortened by 5 bases and J by 8 bases, with 4 bases between the two germline ends. The length of the CDR3 is 10 residues. CDR3 region: CASSIDEQFF. The CDR3 DNA is TGTGCCAGCAGTATAGATGAGCAGTTCTTC.

The CDR3 DNA reads TGTGCCAGCAGCTTAACGGGGAGCTCCTACGAGCAGTACTTC. Protein product: CASSLTGSSYEQYF. The chain joins TRBV7-3 to TRBJ2-7; perhaps TRBD2 as D (5 bases). This CDR3 has 14 amino acids. CDR1 is SGHTA and CDR2 is FQGTGA in the germline V gene. V lost 0 bases and J 0 bases, leaving 6 bases between the germline ends.

CDR3 region: CASSPQKGQGGTEAFF. CDR3 sequence (DNA): TGCGCCAGCAGCCCCCAGAAGGGACAGGGAGGCACTGAAGCTTTCTTT. The chain uses TRBV5-1 and TRBJ1-1; 9 nucleotides align to TRBD1. Germline CDR1 SGHRS, CDR2 YFSETQ. V shed 4 bases and J 4 bases; nucleotides not matched to a gene: 11. There are 16 residues in the CDR3.

The J gene is TRBJ2-2, the V gene TRBV5-1; 8 bases agree with TRBD1. The CDR3 loop spans 15 amino acids. V dropped 0 bases and J dropped 6; count of bases not matched to a gene: 4. CDR1 and CDR2 (germline): SGHRS, YFSETQ. The CDR3, as DNA: TGCGCCAGCAGCTTGGGACAGGGGATTGCCGGGGAGCTGTTTTTT. Translation gives CASSLGQGIAGELFF.

The CDR3 DNA sequence: TGTGCCAGCAGTGACTTGAACACCGGGGAGCTGTTTTTT. The encoded protein is CASSDLNTGELFF. The chain recombines TRBV27 with TRBJ2-2; no reliable D call. The V gene lost 5 bases and the J gene lost 1 base, with 5 bases spanning the gap. Germline CDR1 and CDR2: MNHEY and SMNVEV (reference sequence). This CDR3 has 13 residues.

About this clone itself: The CDR3 does not close with the conserved phenylalanine or tryptophan, likely indicating a read error. The V and J genes are TRBV9 and TRBJ1-1; the D is unclear. Germline-derived CDR1 and CDR2 are SGDLS and YYNGEE. CDR3 size: 13 residues. Deletions cut 0 bases from V and 6 bases from J, with 9 bases between. The CDR3 DNA is TGTGCCAGCAGCGTAGTTGGCGGCGCTGAAGCTTTCGTT. Amino acid sequence: CASSVVGGAEAFV.

The chain has TRBV29-1 and TRBJ2-5, with 8 bases that match TRBD2. V lost 3 bases to trimming and J lost 5 bases; unmatched junction nucleotides: 23. The CDR3 spans 19 residues. Germline assignment: CDR1 SQVTM and CDR2 ANQGSEA. The CDR3 bases are TGCAGCGTTGAGGGAAGGCGATATACGGGAGGGCTCCCTCGGGAGACCCAGTACTTC. Its translation is CSVEGRRYTGGLPRETQYF.

This chain uses TRBV27 with TRBJ1-3; D gene unclear. The CDR3 has 15 residues. Looked up from germline, CDR1 is MNHEY and CDR2 is SMNVEV (reference sequence). Trimming took off 4 bases at V and 0 bases at J, with 10 bases between the two ends. CDR3 sequence reads: CASSSFPSSGNTIYF. CDR3 DNA: TGTGCCAGCAGTTCCTTTCCGAGCTCTGGAAACACCATATATTTT.

This clone showed up just once. The J gene is TRBJ1-5, the V gene TRBV5-1; the D is unclear. Trimming took 1 base from V and 3 from J, leaving 8 bases between them. CDR3 length: 14 amino acids. Germline lookup yields CDR1 SGHRS and CDR2 YFSETQ. The CDR3 spells CASSLWPDNQPQHF. CDR3 in DNA: TGCGCCAGCAGCTTGTGGCCAGACAATCAGCCCCAGCATTTT.

The V call is TRBV4-1, the J call TRBJ2-1, with D perhaps TRBD2 (6 bases). The CDR3 totals 16 residues. The germline gives CDR1 MGHRA, CDR2 YSYEKL. Trimming removed 1 base from V and 4 bases from J, with 14 bases in between. CDR3 sequence (DNA): TGCGCCAGCAGCCAAGTTGGCGGGGTTAAATACAATGAGCAGTTCTTC. The encoded protein is CASSQVGGVKYNEQFF.

In this sample, this clone turned up a few times. The chain has TRBV7-3 and TRBJ1-1; TRBD1 matches 11 bases. CDR3 length: 15 residues. V gave up 0 bases and J gave up 6 bases; unmatched junction bases: 3. Germline V gene sequence: CDR1 SGHTA, CDR2 FQGTGA. The CDR3 nucleotides are TGTGCCAGCAGCTTAACGGGACAGGGGGTATCTGAAGCTTTCTTT. It translates to CASSLTGQGVSEAFF.

V usage is TRBV4-2 and J usage is TRBJ2-7; TRBD2 matches 8 bases. The CDR3 extends over 15 amino acids. Germline lookup yields CDR1 LGHNA and CDR2 YNFKEQ. The V and J ends lost 5 bases and 6 bases, in that order; junction bases with no gene match: 12. The DNA for the CDR3 is TGTGCCAGCAGCTCCGGGGGGGCTGAGGTGGGCGAGCAGTACTTC. It is translated as CASSSGGAEVGEQYF.